The rows below give T cell receptor beta chains drawn from one sample of a study of T-cell reconstitution after alpha-beta-depleted transplantation in children. TCRdb re-analysed the PCR reads in MiXCR, keeping a single row per CDR3 protein. The table records some 75,000 distinct CDR3 sequences, approximately 7.4% of them present only once. The sequencing used PBMCs from the stem cell graft donor, collected from the stem cell graft. Every receptor here comes from a human donor who donated a stem cell graft to a child with acute lymphoblastic leukemia. CDR3s include the opening cysteine and the closing phenylalanine or tryptophan. The order of the fields is clone size, D gene, V gene, J gene, CDR3 DNA, CDR3 protein. D genes are given only for firm matches. The size field is filled for only some rows; it gives once, few, many or a size class.

>many|.|TRBV7-2|TRBJ2-1
TGTGCCAGCAGCTTTTCCGGCTACAATGAGCAGTTCTTC
CASSFSGYNEQFF
>many|.|TRBV12-3/TRBV12-4|TRBJ1-1
TGTGCCAGCAAACTCCCCTCCAGGGGGAACACTGAAGCTTTCTTT
CASKLPSRGNTEAFF
>many|.|TRBV20-1|TRBJ1-6
TGCAGTGCTGCCCGGGGTCATTCACCCCTCCACTTT
CSAARGHSPLHF
>many|.|TRBV5-1|TRBJ2-3
TGCGCCAGCAGCTATTTAATGACAGATACGCAGTATTTT
CASSYLMTDTQYF
>many|.|TRBV12-5|TRBJ1-6
TGTGCTAGTGGTTTGTACAGCTCCTATAATTCACCCCTCCACTTT
CASGLYSSYNSPLHF
>.|TRBD1|TRBV6-2/TRBV6-3|TRBJ2-1
TGTGCCAGTAGTGTTGGGACAGACTACAATGAGCAGTTCTTC
CASSVGTDYNEQFF
>many|.|TRBV24-1|TRBJ2-3
TGTGCCACCAGTGACCCAGGAGGGGCCGTTGCGACAGATACGCAGTATTTT
CATSDPGGAVATDTQYF
>many|.|TRBV5-6|TRBJ2-1
TGTGCCAGCACCCTAGGAACTCTCTACAATGAGCAGTTCTTC
CASTLGTLYNEQFF
>few|.|TRBV5-1|TRBJ2-1
TGCGCCAGCAGCTTGTCGCGGAACAATGAGCAGTTCTTC
CASSLSRNNEQFF
>many|.|TRBV5-1|TRBJ2-7
TGCGCCAGCAGCTTGGTCGCGAGCGGTGTTTTCGACGAGCAGTACTTC
CASSLVASGVFDEQYF
>.|.|TRBV5-4|TRBJ1-1
TGTGCCAGCAGCTTGGAGCTGGGGCAGGGGAACACTGAAGCTTTCTTT
CASSLELGQGNTEAFF
>.|.|TRBV4-1|TRBJ2-7
TGCGCCAGCAGCCTCCATCTTATGGGGAACTACGAGCAGTACTTC
CASSLHLMGNYEQYF
>many|.|TRBV5-1|TRBJ2-1
TGCGCCAGCAGCTTGGTTGGGGGGCGTGAGCAGTTCTTC
CASSLVGGREQFF
>many|.|TRBV4-3|TRBJ2-7
TGCGCCAGCAGGGCCACTCCGGGTGCTACCTACGAGCAGTACTTC
CASRATPGATYEQYF
>many|TRBD2|TRBV12-3/TRBV12-4|TRBJ2-7
TGTGCCAGCACCCAATACGGGACTAGCGACAACGAGCAGTACTTC
CASTQYGTSDNEQYF
>many|.|TRBV5-1|TRBJ2-1
TGCGCCAGCAGCTTGGGGTGGGGGAGCTCCTACAATGAGCAGTTCTTC
CASSLGWGSSYNEQFF
>many|TRBD1|TRBV28|TRBJ2-7
TGTGCCAGCAGTTCTCCCGGGACAGGGACGGACGAGCAGTACTTC
CASSSPGTGTDEQYF
>many|.|TRBV5-1|TRBJ2-7
TGCGCCAGCAGCTTGGCGGGTACTCAACCCTACGAGCAGTACTTC
CASSLAGTQPYEQYF
>many|.|TRBV29-1|TRBJ1-1
TGCAGCCAATCGCGGATTCTAAACACTGAAGCTTTCTTT
CSQSRILNTEAFF
>many|.|TRBV7-2|TRBJ1-1
TGTGCCAGCAGCCATAGGACGGTGAACACTGAAGCTTTCTTT
CASSHRTVNTEAFF
>few|TRBD1|TRBV2|TRBJ1-2
TGTGCCAGCAGCGGGACAGCCCTGTTTAACTATGGCTACACCTTC
CASSGTALFNYGYTF
>many|.|TRBV12-3/TRBV12-4|TRBJ2-1
TGTGCCAGCAGTTTAGCCTTAGCGGTGTCCTACAATGAGCAGTTCTTC
CASSLALAVSYNEQFF
>many|.|TRBV5-6|TRBJ1-6
TGTGCCAGCAGCCCTGGACGGGGGAAAGGTTCACCCCTCCACTTT
CASSPGRGKGSPLHF
>many|TRBD2|TRBV28|TRBJ2-4
TGTGCCAGCAGTTCCTTAGCGGGAGCCAAAAACATTCAGTACTTC
CASSSLAGAKNIQYF
>many|.|TRBV27|TRBJ2-5
TGTGCCAGCAGTTTAGGCCTAGTGCAGACCCAGTACTTC
CASSLGLVQTQYF
>few|.|TRBV5-1|TRBJ2-7
TGCGCCAGCAGCTTGGACGGCAACTACGAGCAGTACTTC
CASSLDGNYEQYF
>many|.|TRBV20-1|TRBJ1-5
TGCAGTGCTCCGGGACAACTGAATCAGCCCCAGCATTTT
CSAPGQLNQPQHF
>few|.|TRBV29-1|TRBJ2-5
TGCAGCGTTGAAGACAGGGGCTTACAGACCCAGTACTTC
CSVEDRGLQTQYF
>many|.|TRBV5-1|TRBJ2-5
TGCGCCAGCAGCTCACACATACAAGAGACCCAGTACTTC
CASSSHIQETQYF
>few|TRBD2|TRBV15|TRBJ2-1
TGTGCCACCAGCGGTGCCTCCCTAGCGGGAGTCTACGACAATGAGCAGTTCTTC
CATSGASLAGVYDNEQFF
>many|TRBD1|TRBV7-2|TRBJ2-3
TGTGCCAGCAGCTTAAGAAAGGGGGCTACAGATACGCAGTATTTT
CASSLRKGATDTQYF
>many|.|TRBV7-9|TRBJ2-3
TGTGCCAGCAGCTTAGCCAGGACTCTCGTGCAGTATTTT
CASSLARTLVQYF
>.|.|TRBV2|TRBJ2-7
TGTGCCAGCAGTGTCCTTAGATGGGAGCAGTACTTC
CASSVLRWEQYF
>many|TRBD1|TRBV12-3/TRBV12-4|TRBJ1-3
TGTGCCAGCAGAGATACAGGGGTCTCTGGAAACACCATATATTTT
CASRDTGVSGNTIYF
>few|TRBD2|TRBV12-3/TRBV12-4|TRBJ2-2
TGTGCCAGCACCCCCCGGGTAGCGGGCGACACCGGGGAGCTGTTTTTT
CASTPRVAGDTGELFF
>many|TRBD1|TRBV27|TRBJ1-6
TGTGCCAGCAGTTTATGGGGGACAGATAATTCACCCCTCCACTTT
CASSLWGTDNSPLHF
>many|TRBD2|TRBV7-6|TRBJ2-5
TGTGCCAGCAGCTTAGGGGGGAGGGAGGCGGAGACCCAGTACTTC
CASSLGGREAETQYF
>few|.|TRBV20-1|TRBJ2-1
TGCAGTGCCCCCGATTACAATGAGCAGTTCTTC
CSAPDYNEQFF
>many|TRBD1|TRBV3-1|TRBJ2-7
TGTGCCAGCACCCCTGGGAACAGGGGCTCCTACGAGCAGTACTTC
CASTPGNRGSYEQYF
>many|.|TRBV20-1|TRBJ2-5
TGCAGTGCTAGAGCAACAGGAGAAGAGACCCAGTACTTC
CSARATGEETQYF
>.|.|TRBV6-1|TRBJ2-7
TGTGCCAGCAGTGAAGAAGGAAGGGGAGGCTACGAGCAGTACTTC
CASSEEGRGGYEQYF
>few|.|TRBV5-1|TRBJ2-7
TGCGCCAGCAGGGGAAACTCCTACGAGCAGTACTTC
CASRGNSYEQYF
>many|TRBD1|TRBV5-8|TRBJ2-1
TGTGCCAGCAGCGACGGGACAGGGGGCTACAATGAGCAGTTCTTC
CASSDGTGGYNEQFF
>few|.|TRBV6-2/TRBV6-3|TRBJ1-6
TGTGCCAGCAGACCCGGGAATTCACCCCTCCACTTT
CASRPGNSPLHF
>many|TRBD2|TRBV20-1|TRBJ2-3
TGCAGTGCGTTAGCGGGGACCAGCACAGATACGCAGTATTTT
CSALAGTSTDTQYF
>few|.|TRBV4-1|TRBJ2-1
TGCGCCAGCAGCCAAGGTGGTGAGCAGTTCTTC
CASSQGGEQFF
>many|.|TRBV5-1|TRBJ2-2
TGCGCCAGCAGCTTGGATGGAAACACCGGGGAGCTGTTTTTT
CASSLDGNTGELFF
>many|TRBD2|TRBV24-1|TRBJ2-5
TGTGCCACCAGTGTCCATGGACTAGCGGGAGAGACCCAGTACTTC
CATSVHGLAGETQYF
>many|.|TRBV6-1|TRBJ2-5
TGTGCCAGCAGTGAGGGCAGGGGGGGAGAGACCCAGTACTTC
CASSEGRGGETQYF
>few|TRBD1|TRBV24-1|TRBJ2-3
TGTGCCACCAGTGACCCGGGACAGGGGCCCACAGATACGCAGTATTTT
CATSDPGQGPTDTQYF
>many|.|TRBV3-1|TRBJ1-4
TGTGCCAGCAGCCAAGGACTGCTTAATGAAAAACTGTTTTTT
CASSQGLLNEKLFF
>many|.|TRBV5-1|TRBJ2-3
TGCGCCAGCAGCTTGCCCCAACGGGACACAGATACGCAGTATTTT
CASSLPQRDTDTQYF
>many|TRBD1|TRBV5-1|TRBJ1-1
TGCGCCAGCAAAGGACAGGGGTTTAACACTGAAGCTTTCTTT
CASKGQGFNTEAFF
>many|.|TRBV20-1|TRBJ2-3
TGCAGTGCTCGGCGCAACCCAGATACGCAGTATTTT
CSARRNPDTQYF
>many|.|TRBV5-1|TRBJ2-3
TGCGCCAGCAGCTTGATAGGTCACGGCACAGATACGCAGTATTTT
CASSLIGHGTDTQYF
>few|.|TRBV4-2|TRBJ1-1
TGTGCCAGCAGCCCCGGGCCCCTGTACACTGAAGCTTTCTTT
CASSPGPLYTEAFF
>.|TRBD1|TRBV27|TRBJ1-2
TGTGCCAGCCGGGTCCAGGGGGCTAACTATGGCTACACCTTC
CASRVQGANYGYTF